Shown below are 23 T cell receptor beta chains from a single sample sequenced in a study of blood T cell repertoires in COVID-19. The assay was immunoSEQ multiplex PCR, and TCRdb's table has in-frame clones only and misses some. In the table there are approximately 150,000 clones, around 86% of which are singletons. Sequencing input: peripheral blood. The receptors were gathered from a human donor in a cohort sampled during active COVID-19.

V gene TRBV24-1 combines with J gene TRBJ2-3, with 7 bases fitting TRBD2. The trim removed 3 bases at V and 1 base at J, leaving 0 bases unmatched. CDR3 length equals 14 residues. CDR1 is KGHDR, CDR2 SFDVKD, per germline. CDR3 amino acids: CATSDTSGTDTQYF. The CDR3 nucleotides read TGTGCCACCAGTGATACTAGCGGCACAGATACGCAGTATTTT.

The CDR3 sequence: CASSYAGTYLTEAFF. CDR3 sequence (DNA): TGTGCCAGCAGTTACGCCGGGACTTACCTGACTGAAGCTTTCTTT. The chain is built from TRBV6-5 and TRBJ1-1; weak D call: TRBD1 (5 bases). Deletions cut 2 bases from V and 5 bases from J, with 15 bases between. The germline gives CDR1 MNHEY, CDR2 SVGAGI. The CDR3 runs 15 residues.

This clone occurred a few times. The rearrangement joins TRBV9 to TRBJ2-5, with 9 bases aligning to TRBD1. Germline loops: CDR1 SGDLS, CDR2 YYNGEE. CDR3 length: 16 amino acids. V shed 2 bases, J shed 2 bases, and the junction held 7 bases outside the gene matches. The CDR3 is CASSVGTGQGQETQYF. The CDR3 nucleotides read TGTGCCAGCAGCGTGGGGACAGGGCAGGGTCAAGAGACCCAGTACTTC.

A single count supports this clone. The J gene is TRBJ2-7, the V gene TRBV6-5; D not certain. From germline, CDR1 is MNHEY and CDR2 SVGAGI. The CDR3 spans 14 residues. The V and J ends lost 5 bases and 4 bases respectively, with 15 bases between them. The CDR3 region has the DNA TGTGCCAGCAGTCCCGTCCCTAATTCTTACGAGCAGTACTTC. As protein: CASSPVPNSYEQYF.

The rearrangement uses TRBV4-2 and TRBJ2-4, with 9 bases fitting TRBD1. CDR1 and CDR2 from the germline V gene are LGHNA and YNFKEQ. V lost 1 base and J lost 6; bases outside the gene matches: 13. The CDR3 runs 18 residues. The DNA of the CDR3 is TGTGCCAGCAGCCAAGGGGTCCAGGGACAGGGATTGGGAAACATTCAGTACTTC. Translating gives CASSQGVQGQGLGNIQYF.

The rearrangement joins TRBV5-1 to TRBJ1-1, with 9 bases that match TRBD1. J was trimmed by 7 bases and V by 0 bases; bases with no gene match: 1. Germline V CDR1 and CDR2: SGHRS, YFSETQ. The length of the CDR3 is 13 residues. The CDR3 spells CASSLGTGVEAFF. The CDR3 nucleotides are TGCGCCAGCAGCTTGGGGACAGGGGTTGAAGCTTTCTTT.

The chain employs TRBV7-2 and TRBJ1-1; D not resolved. CDR3 size: 13 residues. V gave up 6 bases and J gave up 8 bases, with 16 bases separating them. Germline CDR1 and CDR2: SGHTA and FQGNSA. The CDR3, as DNA: TGTGCCAGCAGTTCGATGTTAGTGTTGGAAGCTTTCTTT. Its protein is CASSSMLVLEAFF.

This clone was seen a single time. The rearrangement joins TRBV6-5 to TRBJ1-1, with 7 bases matching TRBD1. CDR3 length: 15 residues. From germline, CDR1 is MNHEY and CDR2 SVGAGI. V gave up 6 bases and J gave up 3 bases; unmatched junction bases: 10. The CDR3 spells CASRMTGNLDTEAFF. In nucleotides, the CDR3 is TGTGCCAGCAGAATGACAGGGAATCTTGACACTGAAGCTTTCTTT.

This clone was seen once. The CDR3 loop is CASSLAGAAYNEQFF. The CDR3 nucleotides read TGTGCCAGCAGCCTAGCGGGAGCCGCCTACAATGAGCAGTTCTTC. V usage is TRBV4-2 and J usage is TRBJ2-1; 9 bases agree with TRBD2. The germline V gene encodes CDR1 LGHNA and CDR2 YNFKEQ. V lost 4 bases and J lost 2; bases outside the gene matches: 3. This CDR3 has 15 amino acids.

The gene calls are TRBV6-2 or TRBV6-3 and TRBJ2-4; 7 bases are a match to TRBD2. The V segment lost 8 bases and the J segment 8 bases; nucleotides outside the gene matches: 9. CDR1 and CDR2 (germline): MNHEY, SVGEGT. This CDR3 spans 13 amino acids. The CDR3 spells CASRFPAGDIQYF. CDR3 in DNA: TGTGCCAGCCGTTTTCCCGCGGGGGACATTCAGTACTTC.

The V and J genes are TRBV7-2 and TRBJ1-1; no definite D call. CDR1 and CDR2 from the germline V gene are SGHTA and FQGNSA. This CDR3 is 13 amino acids long. Trimming took off 7 bases at V and 7 bases at J, with 16 bases between the two ends. The CDR3 DNA is TGTGCCAGCACCCCCGGGAGGGTTTATGAAGCTTTCTTT. Protein product: CASTPGRVYEAFF.

This clone has only a few counts. The same CDR3 arises from other DNA sequences in this sample as well. This sequence joins TRBV4-1 and TRBJ2-7; TRBD1 might be the D (5 bases). V lost 0 bases and J 3 bases, leaving 9 bases between the germline ends. The CDR3 is 14 amino acids. CDR1 and CDR2 (germline): MGHRA, YSYEKL. CDR3 nucleotides: TGCGCCAGCAGCCAAGATCAGGGCGTCTACGAGCAGTACTTC. It is translated as CASSQDQGVYEQYF.

The gene calls are TRBV19 and TRBJ2-3; 9 bases agree with TRBD2. The CDR3 loop spans 17 amino acids. The trim removed 1 base at V and 3 bases at J, leaving 8 bases unmatched. Germline CDR1 and CDR2: LNHDA and SQIVND (reference sequence). The CDR3 bases are TGTGCCAGTAGTATAGGCAGACTAGCGGAACTTACAGATACGCAGTATTTT. Its translation is CASSIGRLAELTDTQYF.

The genes are TRBV20-1 and TRBJ2-3; D is undetermined. Trimming stripped 6 bases from V and 2 bases from J, with 6 bases between. Per germline, CDR1 DFQATT and CDR2 SNEGSKA (reference sequence). CDR3 length: 11 residues. CDR3 nucleotide sequence: TGCAGTGCGGCGGACACAGATACGCAGTATTTT. Protein sequence: CSAADTDTQYF.

This sequence joins TRBV14 and TRBJ2-2; a weak D match, TRBD2 (6 bases). The CDR3 contains 18 residues. The ends were cut back, 3 bases at V and 6 bases at J, with 23 bases in the middle. Germline values: CDR1 SGHDN, CDR2 FVKESK. The CDR3 here is CASSQHLLARGNPGELFF. For the CDR3, the DNA is TGTGCCAGCAGCCAGCATCTACTAGCTAGGGGAAATCCCGGGGAGCTGTTTTTT.

The genes are TRBV5-1 and TRBJ2-1; 10 nucleotides line up with TRBD2. V lost 4 bases and J lost 4; bases outside the gene matches: 5. The CDR3 extends over 15 amino acids. Germline-derived CDR1 and CDR2 are SGHRS and YFSETQ. The CDR3 protein is CASSRTSGPYNEQFF. Here the CDR3 DNA reads TGCGCCAGCAGCAGGACTAGCGGCCCGTACAATGAGCAGTTCTTC.

CDR3 sequence: CASNTGGTPQRDGYTF. The CDR3 bases are TGTGCCAGCAATACTGGGGGGACGCCCCAAAGGGATGGCTACACCTTC. The genes are TRBV28 and TRBJ1-2; D possibly corresponds to TRBD1 (5 bases). CDR3 size: 16 residues. The V gene lost 7 bases and the J gene lost 6 bases, with 24 bases spanning the gap. CDR1 is MDHEN, CDR2 SYDVKM, per germline.

This chain links TRBV28 with TRBJ1-1; 9 bases fit TRBD1. Germline V CDR1 and CDR2: MDHEN, SYDVKM. The CDR3 spans 13 residues. The trim removed 6 bases at V and 11 bases at J, leaving 10 bases unmatched. Here the CDR3 DNA reads TGTGCCAGCAGCCCAGGGACAGGGATCGCCGCTTTCTTT. This sequence encodes CASSPGTGIAAFF.

V usage is TRBV24-1 and J usage is TRBJ1-1; 9 bases fit TRBD1. This CDR3 is 12 amino acids long. The V segment lost 5 bases and the J segment 10 bases; nucleotides outside the gene matches: 4. Germline CDR1 and CDR2: KGHDR and SFDVKD. CDR3 sequence: CATSGTGDLAFF. The CDR3 bases are TGTGCCACCAGTGGGACAGGGGATTTAGCTTTCTTT.

The J gene is TRBJ1-4, the V gene TRBV21-1; the DNA was not used to check the table's D call, TRBD1. TRBV21-1 is termed a pseudogene. The CDR3 runs 17 residues. CDR3 DNA sequence: TGTGCCAGCAGCGGGTGTGGGCACCCCAGACGGCCGGAAAAACTGTTTTTT. It translates to CASSGCGHPRRPEKLFF.

This clone was counted a few times. The chain has TRBV2 and TRBJ1-5; 8 bases line up with TRBD1. This CDR3 contains 14 residues. Germline V lookup: CDR1 SNHLY, CDR2 FYNNEI. Trimming took 6 bases from V and 4 from J; bases not matched to a gene: 5. The CDR3 DNA is TGTGCCAGCAGCGGCCAGGGGGCAAATCAGCCCCAGCATTTT. Protein: CASSGQGANQPQHF.

V is TRBV25-1 and J is TRBJ2-1; D unresolved. Germline-derived CDR1 and CDR2 are MGHDK and SYGVNS. The CDR3 totals 14 residues. V was shortened by 7 bases and J by 0 bases, with 10 bases between the two germline ends. CDR3 sequence reads: CASTGTSSYNEQFF. The CDR3 DNA sequence: TGTGCCAGCACAGGTACCAGCTCCTACAATGAGCAGTTCTTC.

The chain links TRBV4-2 to TRBJ2-7; possibly TRBD1 for D (5 bases). Trimming pared 0 bases from V and 3 bases from J, leaving 12 bases between. This CDR3 has 15 residues. Germline V gene sequence: CDR1 LGHNA, CDR2 YNFKEQ. The CDR3 protein is CASSQDPGWFYEQYF. DNA for the CDR3: TGTGCCAGCAGCCAAGACCCAGGGTGGTTCTACGAGCAGTACTTC.